This T cell receptor (beta chain) was observed in a study of CD8 T cells in ankylosing spondylitis. Study-level findings and limits: As for the disease-linked clones, they showed a CD8+ phenotype and occurred at relatively low frequencies in peripheral blood.

MiXCR, run by TCRdb on the 5' RACE reads, gives a single entry per CDR3 protein. Altogether 150,000 to 200,000 distinct CDR3 sequences are present, 30% to 40% being singletons, with the ten largest covering 6%. From germline, CDR1 is SGDLS and CDR2 YYNGEE. V dropped 0 bases and J dropped 0 bases, with 16 bases sitting between them. This CDR3 comprises 18 residues. This clonotype was counted a few times. The antigen remains unidentified. What was sequenced was synovial fluid, either unsorted or a sorted T cell fraction (not recorded which). This clonotype was sampled from a male donor with ankylosing spondylitis. This chain joins TRBV9 and TRBJ1-5; D gene unclear. DNA for the CDR3: TGTGCCAGCAGCGTAGGTCCTGGAGGGCCTTATAGCAATCAGCCCCAGCATTTT. This translates into CASSVGPGGPYSNQPQHF.